This T cell receptor beta chain was sequenced during a study of T cell responses to AZD1222 COVID-19 vaccine. Deletions cut 4 bases from V and 0 bases from J, with 20 bases between. The germline CDR1 and CDR2 sequences are LGHDT and YNNKEL (reference sequence). The CDR3 has 18 residues. Sequencing was performed with immunoSEQ multiplex PCR; in TCRdb, only in-frame clones are kept and a portion is missing. The sample lists some 120,000 clones, over 75% occurring once. This clonotype originated in an adult in good health. The sequencing here drew on peripheral blood, taken on day 0 of AZD1222 vaccination. V and J are TRBV3-1 (or the pseudogene TRBV3-2) and TRBJ2-3, with D tentatively TRBD1 or TRBD2 (6 bases each). CDR3 nucleotides: TGTGCCAGCAGCCCAGGGGTCAGGAGGGGCCCCAGCACAGATACGCAGTATTTT. It codes for CASSPGVRRGPSTDTQYF.